This entry lists 13 T cell receptor beta chains sequenced from one sample in a study of blood T cells in healthy people across ages. Primers used in a second PCR of roughly 6 to 11 cycles were a sample-barcoded 5' primer and a J-beta primer mix. MiXCR, applied by TCRdb to the 5' RACE reads, yields one record per CDR3 protein. Counted here are over a million distinct CDR3 sequences, over 35% occurring once; the ten biggest clones make up 15% to 20%. The sequencing input was blood. The source is a woman aged 55-69 years in good health.

Only a few counts were recorded for this clonotype. This chain links TRBV10-1 with TRBJ2-5; 7 nucleotides align to TRBD1. This CDR3 comprises 13 residues. Per the germline V gene, CDR1 is WNHNN and CDR2 is SYGVQD (reference sequence). With 7 bases clipped from V and 5 bases from J, the junction kept 7 bases outside the gene matches. The CDR3 sequence: CASMETGSETQYF. CDR3 coding DNA: TGCGCCAGCATGGAGACAGGGTCGGAGACCCAGTACTTC.

The chain couples TRBV5-1 to TRBJ2-7; possible D gene TRBD2, 6 bases. Germline CDR1 SGHRS, CDR2 YFSETQ. The ends were cut back, 4 bases at V and 1 base at J, with 12 bases in the middle. The CDR3 extends over 14 amino acids. The CDR3: CASSTISGSYEQYF. In DNA, the CDR3 is TGCGCCAGCAGCACTATTAGCGGTTCCTACGAGCAGTACTTC.

This chain connects TRBV5-1 to TRBJ2-7; a possible D gene is TRBD2 (5 bases). The CDR3 length is 14 residues. Trimming shortened V by 4 bases and J by 3 bases, and 14 bases separated the two germline ends. CDR1 and CDR2 (germline): SGHRS, YFSETQ. This CDR3 is CASSASFSNYEQYF. In nucleotides, the CDR3 is TGCGCCAGCAGCGCTAGCTTCTCAAACTACGAGCAGTACTTC.

V is TRBV6-1 and J is TRBJ1-2; D is unresolved. Germline-derived CDR1 and CDR2 are MNHNS and SASEGT. V gave up 3 bases and J gave up 3 bases, with 8 bases separating them. The CDR3 spans 13 residues. CDR3 region: CASSDIWDYGYTF. The CDR3 DNA follows: TGTGCCAGCAGTGATATTTGGGACTATGGCTACACCTTC.

The V and J genes are TRBV14 and TRBJ2-7; the D is unclear. The length of the CDR3 is 13 residues. Trimming took 1 base from V and 9 from J, leaving 13 bases between them. CDR1 is SGHDN, CDR2 FVKESK, per germline. CDR3 residues: CASSQGPFLGQYF. The CDR3 nucleotides are TGTGCCAGCAGCCAAGGACCTTTTCTTGGGCAGTACTTC.

This clonotype was picked up one time. V and J are TRBV6-6 and TRBJ2-5, with D perhaps matching TRBD2 (7 bases). Gene TRBJ2-1 matches the end of the DNA better, so the J call may be wrong. CDR3 length: 17 amino acids. The germline gives CDR1 MNHNY, CDR2 SVGAGI (reference sequence). The CDR3 here is CASSYSVGGAVQETQFF. CDR3 in DNA: TGTGCCAGCAGTTACTCGGTGGGGGGGGCCGTCCAAGAGACCCAGTTCTTC.

The V call is TRBV10-3, the J call TRBJ1-5, with 8 bases lining up with TRBD1. Trimming took 2 bases from V and 6 from J; bases not matched to a gene: 9. This CDR3 region has 16 residues. From germline, CDR1 is ENHRY and CDR2 SYGVKD. This CDR3 reads CAISEPRTGGGQPQHF. For the CDR3, the DNA is TGTGCCATCAGTGAGCCTCGAACAGGGGGAGGTCAGCCCCAGCATTTT.

The genes are TRBV20-1 and TRBJ2-6, with a possible D match to TRBD2 (6 bases). Germline loops: CDR1 DFQATT, CDR2 SNEGSKA (reference sequence). V lost 1 base, J lost 0 bases, and 13 bases lay in between. CDR3 length equals 17 residues. CDR3 in DNA: TGCAGTGCTAGAGTCGGGCGGGAAAGCTCTGGGGCCAACGTCCTGACTTTC. It translates to CSARVGRESSGANVLTF.

The chain combines TRBV9 with TRBJ1-2; 7 bases are a match to TRBD1. There are 14 residues in the CDR3. With V trimmed by 7 bases and J by 8 bases, 14 bases remained unmatched. Germline CDR1 SGDLS, CDR2 YYNGEE. Here the CDR3 DNA reads TGTGCCAGCGGGGGACCAGGGGGGCTTCAGGGCTACACCTTC. Protein product: CASGGPGGLQGYTF.

The chain uses TRBV4-2 and TRBJ1-1; the D is unclear. The CDR3 loop spans 13 amino acids. V lost 2 bases and J lost 3, with 7 bases in between. From germline, CDR1 is LGHNA and CDR2 YNFKEQ. This CDR3 is CASSQNIDTEAFF. The DNA for the CDR3 is TGTGCCAGCAGCCAAAATATTGACACTGAAGCTTTCTTT.

CDR3 DNA: TGTGCCAGCAGTTCCCCACAGGGGTGGAACACTGAAGCTTTCTTT. Its translation is CASSSPQGWNTEAFF. The genes are TRBV6-2 or TRBV6-3 and TRBJ1-1, with 7 bases identical to TRBD1. The CDR3 has 15 amino acids. Germline V gene sequence: CDR1 MNHEY, CDR2 SVGEGT. Germline trimming cut 4 bases from V and 1 base from J; bases unmatched to any gene: 6.

The chain joins TRBV7-2 to TRBJ2-3; TRBD2 matches 15 bases. V shed 0 bases, J shed 0 bases, and the junction held 1 base outside the gene matches. Germline V gene lookup returns CDR1 SGHTA and CDR2 FQGNSA. The CDR3 consists of 18 residues. Here the CDR3 DNA reads TGTACCAGCAGCTTAGCGGGGACTAGCGGGGGGAGCACAGATACGCAGTATTTT. Protein sequence: CTSSLAGTSGGSTDTQYF.

This chain links TRBV5-1 with TRBJ1-6, with D uncertain. The germline V and J ends were trimmed by 0 bases and 7 bases, with 8 bases remaining between them. The CDR3 has 14 residues. CDR1 is SGHRS and CDR2 is YFSETQ in the germline V gene. The CDR3 loop is CASSLGSDNSPLHF. Written as DNA, the CDR3 is TGCGCCAGCAGCTTGGGGTCGGACAATTCACCCCTCCACTTT.